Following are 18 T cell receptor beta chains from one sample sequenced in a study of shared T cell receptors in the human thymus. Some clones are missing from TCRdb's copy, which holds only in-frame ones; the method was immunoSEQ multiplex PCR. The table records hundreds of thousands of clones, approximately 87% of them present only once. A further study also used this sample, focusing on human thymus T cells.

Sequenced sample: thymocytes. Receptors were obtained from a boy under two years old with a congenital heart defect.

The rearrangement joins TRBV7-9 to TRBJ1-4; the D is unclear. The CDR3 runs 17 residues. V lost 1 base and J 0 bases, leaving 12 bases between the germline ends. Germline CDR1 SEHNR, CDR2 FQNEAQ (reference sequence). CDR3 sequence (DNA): TGTGCCAGCAGCTTAGAGGGCCTTAGCGCAACTAATGAAAAACTGTTTTTT. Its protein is CASSLEGLSATNEKLFF.

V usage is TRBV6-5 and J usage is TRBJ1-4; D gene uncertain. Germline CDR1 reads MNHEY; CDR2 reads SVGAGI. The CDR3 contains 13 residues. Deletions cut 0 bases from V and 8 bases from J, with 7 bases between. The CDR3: CASSYSRREKLFF. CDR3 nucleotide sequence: TGTGCCAGCAGTTACTCGCGGCGAGAAAAACTGTTTTTT.

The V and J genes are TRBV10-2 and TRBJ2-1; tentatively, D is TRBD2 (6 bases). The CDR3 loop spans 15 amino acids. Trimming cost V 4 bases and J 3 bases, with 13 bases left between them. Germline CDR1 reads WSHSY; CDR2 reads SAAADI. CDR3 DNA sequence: TGCGCCAGCAGTGCACGGGGGTCCGTCTACAATGAGCAGTTCTTC. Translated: CASSARGSVYNEQFF.

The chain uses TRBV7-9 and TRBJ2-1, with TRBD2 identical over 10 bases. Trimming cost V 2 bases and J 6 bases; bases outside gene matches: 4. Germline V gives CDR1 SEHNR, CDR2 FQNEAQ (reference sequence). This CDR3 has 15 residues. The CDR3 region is CASSLRRTSGNEQFF. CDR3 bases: TGTGCCAGCAGCTTAAGGCGGACTAGCGGCAATGAGCAGTTCTTC. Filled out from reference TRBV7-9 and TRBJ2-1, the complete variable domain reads DTGVSQNPRHKITKRGQNVTFRCDPISEHNRLYWYRQTLGQGPEFLTYFQNEAQLEKSRLLSDRFSAERPKGSFSTLEIQRTEQGDSAMYLCASSLRRTSGNEQFFGPGTRLTVL.

CDR3 sequence: CASSEWPGDVISNQPQHF. The CDR3 DNA follows: TGTGCCAGCAGTGAATGGCCAGGGGACGTAATAAGCAATCAGCCCCAGCATTTT. The rearrangement uses TRBV2 and TRBJ1-5, with D possibly matching TRBD1 (6 bases). Germline-derived CDR1 and CDR2 are SNHLY and FYNNEI. Trimming shortened V by 2 bases and J by 1 base, and 18 bases separated the two germline ends. This CDR3 spans 18 amino acids.

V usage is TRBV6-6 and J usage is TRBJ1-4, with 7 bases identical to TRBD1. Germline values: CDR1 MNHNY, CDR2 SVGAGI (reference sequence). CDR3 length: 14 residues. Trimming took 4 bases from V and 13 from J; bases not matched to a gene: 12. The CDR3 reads CASSFGQVMKGLFF. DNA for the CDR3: TGTGCCAGCAGTTTCGGACAGGTAATGAAGGGACTGTTTTTT.

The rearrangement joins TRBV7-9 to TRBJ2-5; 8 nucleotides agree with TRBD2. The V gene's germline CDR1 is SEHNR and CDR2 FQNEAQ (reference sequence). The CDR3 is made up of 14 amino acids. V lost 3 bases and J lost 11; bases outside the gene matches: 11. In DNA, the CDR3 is TGTGCCAGCAGCTTGGTGACTAGCGAGGTGGAGCAGTACTTC. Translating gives CASSLVTSEVEQYF.

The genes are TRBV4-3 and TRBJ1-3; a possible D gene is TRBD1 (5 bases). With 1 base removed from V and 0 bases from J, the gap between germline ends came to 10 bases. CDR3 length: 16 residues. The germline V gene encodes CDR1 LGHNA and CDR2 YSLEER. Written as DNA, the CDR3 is TGCGCCAGCAGCCAAGTAGGGGTGATCTCTGGAAACACCATATATTTT. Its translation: CASSQVGVISGNTIYF.

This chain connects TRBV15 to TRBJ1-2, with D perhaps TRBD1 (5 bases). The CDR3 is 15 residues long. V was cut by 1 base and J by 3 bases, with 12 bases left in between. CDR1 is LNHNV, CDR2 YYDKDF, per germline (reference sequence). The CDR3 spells CATSRGTGQDYGYTF. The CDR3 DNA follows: TGTGCCACCAGCAGAGGGACCGGACAAGACTATGGCTACACCTTC.

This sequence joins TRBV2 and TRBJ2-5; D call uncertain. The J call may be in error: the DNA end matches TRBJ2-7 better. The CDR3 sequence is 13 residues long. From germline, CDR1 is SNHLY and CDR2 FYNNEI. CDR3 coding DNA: TGTGCCAGCAGTGAATTTGTTTCCTACGAGCAGTACTTC. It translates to CASSEFVSYEQYF.

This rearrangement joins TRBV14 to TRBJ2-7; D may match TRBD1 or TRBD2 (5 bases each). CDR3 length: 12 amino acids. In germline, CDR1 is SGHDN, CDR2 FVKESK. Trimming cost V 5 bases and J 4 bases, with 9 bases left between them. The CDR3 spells CASSKGEYEQYF. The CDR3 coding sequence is TGTGCCAGCAGCAAAGGGGAGTACGAGCAGTACTTC.

The CDR3 DNA sequence: TGTGCCAGTTCCCTACAGGGGACTCACTATGGCTACACCTTC. Its translation: CASSLQGTHYGYTF. The V and J genes are TRBV2 and TRBJ1-2, with 7 nucleotides matching TRBD1. This CDR3 is built from 14 residues. Trimming at V came to 9 bases and at J to 3 bases, leaving 10 bases not matched to a gene. Germline loops: CDR1 SNHLY, CDR2 FYNNEI.

This CDR3 reads CASSQRTGWEYGYTF. The CDR3 DNA is TGCGCCAGCAGCCAACGCACAGGGTGGGAATATGGCTACACCTTC. The rearrangement links TRBV4-1 to TRBJ1-2; D perhaps matches TRBD1 (6 bases). This CDR3 region has 15 residues. The V end was cut by 2 bases, the J end by 5 bases, with 15 bases between. Germline V gene sequence: CDR1 MGHRA, CDR2 YSYEKL.

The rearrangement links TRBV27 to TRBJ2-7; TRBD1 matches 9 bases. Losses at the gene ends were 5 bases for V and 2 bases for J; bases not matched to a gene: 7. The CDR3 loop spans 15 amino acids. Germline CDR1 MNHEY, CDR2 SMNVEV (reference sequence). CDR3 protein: CASSTPGQGPYEQYF. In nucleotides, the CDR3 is TGTGCCAGCAGTACCCCGGGACAGGGTCCCTACGAGCAGTACTTC.

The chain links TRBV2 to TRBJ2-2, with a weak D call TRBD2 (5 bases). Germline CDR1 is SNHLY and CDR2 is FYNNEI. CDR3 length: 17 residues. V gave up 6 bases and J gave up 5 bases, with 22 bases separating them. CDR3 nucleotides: TGTGCCAGCAGGCCTTCTCCCGGGGTAAGGCAAACCGGGGAGCTGTTTTTT. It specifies CASRPSPGVRQTGELFF.

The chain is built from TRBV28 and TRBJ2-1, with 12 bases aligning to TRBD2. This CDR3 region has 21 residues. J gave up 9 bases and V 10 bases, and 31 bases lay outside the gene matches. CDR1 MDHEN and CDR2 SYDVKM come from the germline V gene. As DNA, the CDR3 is TGTGCCACCAGCCCAAACGGGACCCTGGACCTAGCGGGAGGGCCGACGGTTGAGCAGTTCTTC. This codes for CATSPNGTLDLAGGPTVEQFF.

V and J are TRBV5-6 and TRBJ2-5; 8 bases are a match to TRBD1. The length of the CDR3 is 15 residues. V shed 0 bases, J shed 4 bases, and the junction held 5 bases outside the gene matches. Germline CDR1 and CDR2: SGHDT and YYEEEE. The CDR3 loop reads CASSLGAGGAETQYF. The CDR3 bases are TGTGCCAGCAGCTTGGGGGCAGGGGGCGCAGAGACCCAGTACTTC.

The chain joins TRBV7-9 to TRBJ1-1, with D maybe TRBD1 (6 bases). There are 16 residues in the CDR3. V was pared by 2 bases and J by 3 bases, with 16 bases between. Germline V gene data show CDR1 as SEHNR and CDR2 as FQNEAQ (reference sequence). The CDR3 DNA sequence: TGTGCCAGCAGCTTATGGCCAACAAGGGGGTACACTGAAGCTTTCTTT. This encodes CASSLWPTRGYTEAFF.